This T cell receptor (beta chain) was profiled in a study of blood T cell repertoires in COVID-19. Using immunoSEQ multiplex PCR, the repertoire was profiled, and TCRdb retains in-frame clones only, with some absent. This table holds hundreds of thousands of clones, over 80% found once. Germline CDR1 and CDR2: LNHDA and SQIVND (reference sequence). Deletions cut 7 bases from V and 9 bases from J, with 19 bases between. The CDR3 extends over 14 amino acids. The rearrangement uses TRBV19 and TRBJ2-1, with a possible D match to TRBD2 (5 bases). The TCR sequence derives from a woman in her seventies with active or convalescent COVID-19. The specimen was peripheral blood. The CDR3 is CASNKGPTEGEQFF. The DNA of the CDR3 is TGTGCCAGTAACAAGGGCCCTACCGAGGGTGAGCAGTTCTTC.